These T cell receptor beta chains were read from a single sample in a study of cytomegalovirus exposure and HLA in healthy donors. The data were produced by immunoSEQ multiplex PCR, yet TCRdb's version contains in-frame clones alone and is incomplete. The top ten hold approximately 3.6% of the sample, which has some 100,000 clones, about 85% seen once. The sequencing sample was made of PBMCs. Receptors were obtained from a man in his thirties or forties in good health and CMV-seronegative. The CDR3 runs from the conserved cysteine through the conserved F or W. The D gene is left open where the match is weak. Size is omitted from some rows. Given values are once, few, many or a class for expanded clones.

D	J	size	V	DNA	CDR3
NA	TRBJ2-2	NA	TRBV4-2	TGTGCCAGCTCCGGGTTTGTCTTCACCGGGGAGCTGTTTTTT	CASSGFVFTGELFF
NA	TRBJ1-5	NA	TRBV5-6	TGTGCCAGCAGCTTGTATAGCAATCAGCCCCAGCATTTT	CASSLYSNQPQHF
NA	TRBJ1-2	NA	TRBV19	TGTGCCAGTAGTCCGGCGGGGTCTAACTATGGCTACACCTTC	CASSPAGSNYGYTF
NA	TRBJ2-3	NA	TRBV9	TGTGCCAGCAGCGGGGAAGGGGTCCCACTGGATACGCAGTATTTT	CASSGEGVPLDTQYF
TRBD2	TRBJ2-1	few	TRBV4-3	TGCGCCAGCAGCCAAGAGGGACTAGCGGTTTACAATGAGCAGTTCTTC	CASSQEGLAVYNEQFF
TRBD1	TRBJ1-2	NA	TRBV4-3	TGCGCCAGCAGCCAGATACAGGGGGCGCGGGGCTACACCTTC	CASSQIQGARGYTF
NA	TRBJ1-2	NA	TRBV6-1	TGTGCCAGCAGTGAAACCCGGGGGGACTATGGCTACACCTTC	CASSETRGDYGYTF
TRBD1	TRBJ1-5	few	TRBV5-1	TGCGCCAGCAGCTTGGGGGACAGGAATCAGCCCCAGCATTTT	CASSLGDRNQPQHF
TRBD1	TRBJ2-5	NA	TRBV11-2	TGTGCCAGCAACCGACAGGGTAAAGAGACCCAGTACTTC	CASNRQGKETQYF
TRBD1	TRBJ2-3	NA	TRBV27	TGTGCCAGCAGTCCCATCTGGGGGGGACAGGGGCGCACAGATACGCAGTATTTT	CASSPIWGGQGRTDTQYF
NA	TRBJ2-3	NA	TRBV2	TGTGCCAGCAGCGGGGGGCGGGGATCGGTAGATACGCAGTATTTT	CASSGGRGSVDTQYF
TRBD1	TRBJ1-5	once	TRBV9	TGTGCCAGCAGCGTTAAAACAGGGGGTGAAGATCAGCCCCAGCATTTT	CASSVKTGGEDQPQHF
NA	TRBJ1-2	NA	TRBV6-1	TGTGCCAGCAGTGAAGCTTTTCGAGTTAACTATGGCTACACCTTC	CASSEAFRVNYGYTF
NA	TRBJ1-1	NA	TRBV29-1	TGCAGCGTCCTTCCCGCAGTGAACACTGAAGCTTTCTTT	CSVLPAVNTEAFF
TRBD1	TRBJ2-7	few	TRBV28	TGTGCCAGCAGGGTCGACAGGGGAATGACCTACGAGCAGTACTTC	CASRVDRGMTYEQYF
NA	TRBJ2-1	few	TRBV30	TGTGCCTGGAGTAGGGTAGCGCGGGATTACAATGAGCAGTTCTTC	CAWSRVARDYNEQFF
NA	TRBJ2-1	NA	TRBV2	TGTGCCAGCAGTTTCCAGGGGCCCCCCTACAATGAGCAGTTCTTC	CASSFQGPPYNEQFF
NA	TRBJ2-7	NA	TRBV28	TGTGCCAGCAGTAACCGGGGATACTACGAGCAGTACTTC	CASSNRGYYEQYF
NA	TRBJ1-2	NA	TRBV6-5	TGTGCCAGCAGTTACTCGATTGGGCAGTATGGCTACACCTTC	CASSYSIGQYGYTF
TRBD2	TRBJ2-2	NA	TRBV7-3	TGTGCCAGCAGCTCCCCGGGGGGGAACACCGGGGAGCTGTTTTTT	CASSSPGGNTGELFF
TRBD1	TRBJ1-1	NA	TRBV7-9	TGTGCCAGCATGGGACAGAGGTTCATGAACACTGAAGCTTTCTTT	CASMGQRFMNTEAFF
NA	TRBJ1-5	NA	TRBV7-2	TGTGCCAGCAGCTTAGCAGGAAGGGGGAATCAGCCCCAGCATTTT	CASSLAGRGNQPQHF
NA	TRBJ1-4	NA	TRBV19	TGTGCCAGTAGTACCTCTTACCCTCCCGGAGTGGGTGAAAAACTGTTTTTT	CASSTSYPPGVGEKLFF
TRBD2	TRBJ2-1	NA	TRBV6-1	TGTGCCAGCAGTGGTAGCAGCGGGGGTTACAATGAGCAGTTCTTC	CASSGSSGGYNEQFF
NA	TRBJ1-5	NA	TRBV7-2	TGTGCCAGCAGCTTACGGCGGGGGCGGAGCAATCAGCCCCAGCATTTT	CASSLRRGRSNQPQHF
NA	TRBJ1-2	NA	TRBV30	TGTGCCCAAACCACGGCTCCGTCCAGGGGTGGCTACACCTTC	CAQTTAPSRGGYTF
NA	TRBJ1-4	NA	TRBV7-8	TGTGCCAGCAGACAAACCGGGACATCAGCTTTTAATGAAAAACTGTTTTTT	CASRQTGTSAFNEKLFF
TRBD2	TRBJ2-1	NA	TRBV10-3	TGTGCCACACGAATAGCGGGAGGCTCCTACAATGAGCAGTTCTTC	CATRIAGGSYNEQFF
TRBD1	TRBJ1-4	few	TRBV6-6	TGTGCCAGCAGAAAAGGACAGGGCTCGAATGAAAAACTGTTTTTT	CASRKGQGSNEKLFF
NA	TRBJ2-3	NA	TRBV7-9	TGTGCCAGCAGCCCTCCAGATACGCAGTATTTT	CASSPPDTQYF
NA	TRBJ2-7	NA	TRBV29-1	TGCAGCGTCCCCGGGACAAAAAGAGGAAACTACGAGCAGTACTTC	CSVPGTKRGNYEQYF
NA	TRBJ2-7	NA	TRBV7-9	TGTGCCAGCAGCTTAGCGAGTCTCTGGGAGCAGTACTTC	CASSLASLWEQYF
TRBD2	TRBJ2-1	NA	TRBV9	TGTGCCAGCAGCGCTAGCGGGCAATCCTACAATGAGCAGTTCTTC	CASSASGQSYNEQFF
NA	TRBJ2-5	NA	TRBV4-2	TGTGCCAGCAGCCTTTTTCAGGGGGAGACCCAGTACTTC	CASSLFQGETQYF
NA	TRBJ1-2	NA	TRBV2	TGTGCCAGCAGACAGGGCCTGGGCTATGGCTACACCTTC	CASRQGLGYGYTF